This T cell receptor beta chain is drawn from a study of blood T cells in healthy people across ages. This CDR3 spans 14 amino acids. V gave up 6 bases and J gave up 2 bases; unmatched junction bases: 6. Germline values: CDR1 ENHRY, CDR2 SYGVKD. Each sample provided at least 5 micrograms of extracted total RNA. A J-beta primer mix and a sample-barcoded 5' primer were used in a second PCR of about 7 to 12 cycles. TCRdb re-derived calls from the 5' RACE reads in MiXCR, one entry per CDR3 protein. Of over 700,000 distinct CDR3 sequences in the sample, roughly 25% are singletons; the top ten hold 9.4%. These data also featured in a second study, about T cells of mothers and their children. From that second work: Sequencing got over 9.5 million TCR beta CDR3 reads from each mother and roughly 2.7 million from each child.

Sequenced sample: blood. This chain uses TRBV10-3 with TRBJ2-5; 7 bases map to TRBD2. This clonotype was sampled from a boy aged 5-17 years in good health. CDR3 protein: CAISGGTGQETQYF. DNA for the CDR3: TGTGCCATCAGCGGGGGGACCGGACAAGAGACCCAGTACTTC.